This is a list of T cell receptor beta chains from one sample in a study of T cell responses to AZD1222 COVID-19 vaccine. Clones were sequenced by immunoSEQ multiplex PCR, and TCRdb holds only the in-frame ones, with some missing. The sample yields approximately 130,000 clones, 93% seen once. The material sequenced was peripheral blood, taken on day 0 of AZD1222 vaccination. The receptors originated from an adult in good health. The CDR3 runs from the conserved cysteine through the conserved F or W. Fields, in order: CDR3 DNA, CDR3 protein, V gene, clone size, D gene, J gene. D genes are given only for firm matches. Only some rows state a clone size, as once, few, many or a class for expanded clones.

CDR3nt: TGCAGCGTTGTCCGCGGACTAGGGACTTACGAGCAGTACTTC
CDR3aa: CSVVRGLGTYEQYF
v_gene: TRBV29-1
abundance: .
d_gene: TRBD2
j_gene: TRBJ2-7

CDR3nt: TGTGCCAGCAGGAGGACAGCGGATGAAGCTTTCTTT
CDR3aa: CASRRTADEAFF
v_gene: TRBV12-3/TRBV12-4
abundance: .
d_gene: .
j_gene: TRBJ1-1

CDR3nt: TGTGCCAGCTCACCTATCCCGGGAGAAGCGGAGACCCAGTACTTC
CDR3aa: CASSPIPGEAETQYF
v_gene: TRBV18
abundance: .
d_gene: .
j_gene: TRBJ2-5

CDR3nt: TGTGCCAGCAGGCAGACCTCCACAGATACGCAGTATTTT
CDR3aa: CASRQTSTDTQYF
v_gene: TRBV6-6
abundance: .
d_gene: .
j_gene: TRBJ2-3

CDR3nt: TGTGCCAGTAGTGCCCAGGGACATGAGCCCCAGCATTTT
CDR3aa: CASSAQGHEPQHF
v_gene: TRBV19
abundance: .
d_gene: .
j_gene: TRBJ1-5

CDR3nt: TGCGCCAGCAGCCTGGCAACCCGGACAGGGCCAGATACGCAGTATTTT
CDR3aa: CASSLATRTGPDTQYF
v_gene: TRBV5-1
abundance: .
d_gene: TRBD1
j_gene: TRBJ2-3

CDR3nt: TGCGCCAGCAGCCTGACGGGACTAGGAGGAGAGACCCAGTACTTC
CDR3aa: CASSLTGLGGETQYF
v_gene: TRBV4-1
abundance: .
d_gene: TRBD2
j_gene: TRBJ2-5

CDR3nt: TGTGCCAGCAGCTCCACCCGGGGCTATTCAGATACGCAGTATTTT
CDR3aa: CASSSTRGYSDTQYF
v_gene: TRBV7-3
abundance: .
d_gene: .
j_gene: TRBJ2-3

CDR3nt: TGTGCCAGCAGCCCCGCAGGAGGTTTCTACGAGCAGTACTTC
CDR3aa: CASSPAGGFYEQYF
v_gene: TRBV28
abundance: .
d_gene: .
j_gene: TRBJ2-7

CDR3nt: TGTGCCAGCAGTGAATTCATGGGACGGAGCAATGAAAAACTGTTTTTT
CDR3aa: CASSEFMGRSNEKLFF
v_gene: TRBV25-1
abundance: .
d_gene: .
j_gene: TRBJ1-4

CDR3nt: TGTGCCAGCAGTTCCGGTGAAGGGCACGTTGCGCAGTACTTC
CDR3aa: CASSSGEGHVAQYF
v_gene: TRBV28
abundance: few
d_gene: .
j_gene: TRBJ2-7

CDR3nt: TGTGCCAGTAGTCGGCGGGACAGGCTGAACACTGAAGCTTTCTTT
CDR3aa: CASSRRDRLNTEAFF
v_gene: TRBV19
abundance: .
d_gene: TRBD1
j_gene: TRBJ1-1

CDR3nt: TGTGCCAGCAGCTTCGAACAGTTCAATTCACCCCTCCACTTT
CDR3aa: CASSFEQFNSPLHF
v_gene: TRBV7-2
abundance: .
d_gene: .
j_gene: TRBJ1-6

CDR3nt: TGTGCCTGGAGCTCCGGGACAGGGAATTCACCCCTCCACTTT
CDR3aa: CAWSSGTGNSPLHF
v_gene: TRBV30
abundance: .
d_gene: TRBD1
j_gene: TRBJ1-6

CDR3nt: TGTGCCAGCAGGCGACAGGGAGGTTTTGAAAAACTGTTTTTT
CDR3aa: CASRRQGGFEKLFF
v_gene: TRBV28
abundance: .
d_gene: TRBD1
j_gene: TRBJ1-4

CDR3nt: TGTGCCAGCAGTAGGGAGATCCATCCGGAATATGGCTACACCTTC
CDR3aa: CASSREIHPEYGYTF
v_gene: TRBV6-5
abundance: .
d_gene: .
j_gene: TRBJ1-2

CDR3nt: TGTGCCAGCAGCCAAGACCAGGGGGCAAACACCGGGGAGCTGTTTTTT
CDR3aa: CASSQDQGANTGELFF
v_gene: TRBV4-2
abundance: .
d_gene: TRBD1
j_gene: TRBJ2-2

CDR3nt: TGTGCCAGCAGCCATGGACTAGTGCACACAGATACGCAGTATTTT
CDR3aa: CASSHGLVHTDTQYF
v_gene: TRBV3-1/TRBV3-2
abundance: .
d_gene: TRBD2
j_gene: TRBJ2-3

CDR3nt: TGTGCCAGCAGCACCGGACAGGGTTCTCAATATGGCTACACCTTC
CDR3aa: CASSTGQGSQYGYTF
v_gene: TRBV5-5
abundance: .
d_gene: TRBD1
j_gene: TRBJ1-2

CDR3nt: TGCGCCAGCAGCCAACTAGCCTTGACACAAGAGACCCAGTACTTC
CDR3aa: CASSQLALTQETQYF
v_gene: TRBV5-1
abundance: .
d_gene: .
j_gene: TRBJ2-5

CDR3nt: TGTGCCCAGACCGAGGGATTGGTGCAGTACTTC
CDR3aa: CAQTEGLVQYF
v_gene: TRBV30
abundance: .
d_gene: .
j_gene: TRBJ2-7

CDR3nt: TGTGCCAGCAGCCTCGGGGACTCAAAGCAGTTCTTC
CDR3aa: CASSLGDSKQFF
v_gene: TRBV7-9
abundance: few
d_gene: .
j_gene: TRBJ2-1

CDR3nt: TGTGCCAGCAGTTACATGAGAGCTGGAGATACGCAGTATTTT
CDR3aa: CASSYMRAGDTQYF
v_gene: TRBV6-5
abundance: .
d_gene: .
j_gene: TRBJ2-3

CDR3nt: TGTGCCAGCAGCTCGGGACCGATGAACACTGAAGCTTTCTTT
CDR3aa: CASSSGPMNTEAFF
v_gene: TRBV7-9
abundance: .
d_gene: .
j_gene: TRBJ1-1

CDR3nt: TGCGCCAGCAGCGTCGACGGGAACTACGGAAACACCATATATTTT
CDR3aa: CASSVDGNYGNTIYF
v_gene: TRBV5-1
abundance: .
d_gene: .
j_gene: TRBJ1-3

CDR3nt: TGTGCCAGCAGGGAGACAGGGCGAATGAACACTGAAGCTTTCTTT
CDR3aa: CASRETGRMNTEAFF
v_gene: TRBV28
abundance: .
d_gene: TRBD1
j_gene: TRBJ1-1

CDR3nt: TGTGCCAGCAGTGAATCGCAGGGCTCAAACTATGGCTACACCTTC
CDR3aa: CASSESQGSNYGYTF
v_gene: TRBV2
abundance: .
d_gene: .
j_gene: TRBJ1-2

CDR3nt: TGTGCCAGCAGCTTAGCGCAAGGACAGGGACGACTGGACACTGAAGCTTTCTTT
CDR3aa: CASSLAQGQGRLDTEAFF
v_gene: TRBV7-2
abundance: .
d_gene: TRBD1
j_gene: TRBJ1-1

CDR3nt: TGTGCCAGCAGTTACTCTGCTCGGGGTTCGAGCGAGCAGTACTTC
CDR3aa: CASSYSARGSSEQYF
v_gene: TRBV6-5
abundance: .
d_gene: .
j_gene: TRBJ2-7

CDR3nt: TGTGCCAGCAGCTTTACCCCACAATACACTGAAGCTTTCTTT
CDR3aa: CASSFTPQYTEAFF
v_gene: TRBV9
abundance: .
d_gene: .
j_gene: TRBJ1-1

CDR3nt: TGTGCCATCAGTGAGTCGTCGGTTAACAAAATGAACACTGAAGCTTTCTTT
CDR3aa: CAISESSVNKMNTEAFF
v_gene: TRBV10-3
abundance: .
d_gene: .
j_gene: TRBJ1-1

CDR3nt: TGTGCCAGCAGCCAAGATCTGGGGGGAGAGGGGACGACTGAAGCTTTCTTT
CDR3aa: CASSQDLGGEGTTEAFF
v_gene: TRBV4-2
abundance: .
d_gene: .
j_gene: TRBJ1-1

CDR3nt: TGTGCCAGCAGCTCCCGGGGGGGCACAGATACGCAGTATTTT
CDR3aa: CASSSRGGTDTQYF
v_gene: TRBV5-4
abundance: .
d_gene: TRBD2
j_gene: TRBJ2-3

CDR3nt: TGTGCCAGCAGGCGACAGGGCAACACTGAAGCTTTCTTT
CDR3aa: CASRRQGNTEAFF
v_gene: TRBV27
abundance: .
d_gene: TRBD1
j_gene: TRBJ1-1

CDR3nt: TGCGCCAGCAGCTTGGACGGGACAGGGGGCACCACCATATATTTT
CDR3aa: CASSLDGTGGTTIYF
v_gene: TRBV5-1
abundance: .
d_gene: TRBD1
j_gene: TRBJ1-3

CDR3nt: TGTGCCAGCAGCCAACCCGGGGGGTGGGACGAGCAGTACTTC
CDR3aa: CASSQPGGWDEQYF
v_gene: TRBV7-2
abundance: few
d_gene: TRBD2
j_gene: TRBJ2-7

CDR3nt: TGTGCCAGCAGTCCCGGACTAGCGGGATACAATGAGCAGTTCTTC
CDR3aa: CASSPGLAGYNEQFF
v_gene: TRBV28
abundance: .
d_gene: TRBD2
j_gene: TRBJ2-1

CDR3nt: TGTGCCAGCAGTCCCGGAAGCAGGGTAGGAAAACTGTTTTTT
CDR3aa: CASSPGSRVGKLFF
v_gene: TRBV27
abundance: .
d_gene: .
j_gene: TRBJ1-4

CDR3nt: TGTGCCAGCAGCTCTAGCGGGAGGGCCCCAGAGCAGTACTTC
CDR3aa: CASSSSGRAPEQYF
v_gene: TRBV3-1/TRBV3-2
abundance: .
d_gene: TRBD2
j_gene: TRBJ2-7

CDR3nt: TGTGCCAGCAGCTTAGCGAGGACGGGGGCAAGGGGGAACACTGAAGCTTTCTTT
CDR3aa: CASSLARTGARGNTEAFF
v_gene: TRBV7-6
abundance: once
d_gene: .
j_gene: TRBJ1-1